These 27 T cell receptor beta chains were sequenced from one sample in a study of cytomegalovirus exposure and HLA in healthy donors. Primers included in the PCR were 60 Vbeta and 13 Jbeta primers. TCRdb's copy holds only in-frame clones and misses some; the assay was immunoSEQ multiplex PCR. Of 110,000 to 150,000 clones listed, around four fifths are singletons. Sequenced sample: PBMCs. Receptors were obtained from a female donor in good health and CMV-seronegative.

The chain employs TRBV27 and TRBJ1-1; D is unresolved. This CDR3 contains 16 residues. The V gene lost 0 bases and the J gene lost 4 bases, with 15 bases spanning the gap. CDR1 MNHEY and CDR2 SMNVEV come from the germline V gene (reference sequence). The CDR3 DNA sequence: TGTGCCAGCAGTTTATCCCCGGGGAGGGTCGGCACTGAAGCTTTCTTT. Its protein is CASSLSPGRVGTEAFF.

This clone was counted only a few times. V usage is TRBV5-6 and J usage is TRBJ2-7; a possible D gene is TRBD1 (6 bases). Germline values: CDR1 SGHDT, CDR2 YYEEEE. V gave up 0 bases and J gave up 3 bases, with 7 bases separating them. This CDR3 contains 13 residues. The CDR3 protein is CASSLDRDYEQYF. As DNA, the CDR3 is TGTGCCAGCAGCTTGGACAGGGACTACGAGCAGTACTTC.

CDR3 in amino acids: CASGVNTEAFF. CDR3 DNA: TGTGCCAGCGGAGTGAACACTGAAGCTTTCTTT. This chain uses TRBV6-5 with TRBJ1-1; D not certain. Germline CDR1 MNHEY, CDR2 SVGAGI. V was trimmed by 8 bases and J by 0 bases, leaving 4 bases between them. The CDR3 contains 11 residues.

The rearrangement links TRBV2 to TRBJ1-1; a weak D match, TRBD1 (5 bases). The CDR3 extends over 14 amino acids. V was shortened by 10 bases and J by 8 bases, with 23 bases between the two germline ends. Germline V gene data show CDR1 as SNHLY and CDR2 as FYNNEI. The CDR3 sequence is CATKRGGGGREAFF. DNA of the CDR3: TGTGCCACGAAAAGGGGAGGAGGAGGGCGGGAAGCTTTCTTT.

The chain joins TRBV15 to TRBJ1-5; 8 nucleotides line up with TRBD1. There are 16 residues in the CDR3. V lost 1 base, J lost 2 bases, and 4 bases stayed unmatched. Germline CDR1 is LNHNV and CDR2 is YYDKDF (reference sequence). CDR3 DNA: TGTGCCACCAGCAGAGGGACAGGGTCAGGCAATCAGCCCCAGCATTTT. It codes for CATSRGTGSGNQPQHF.

The DNA of the CDR3 is TGTGCCTGGAGTAGACAGGGGATTTCCTACGAGCAGTACTTC. Its translation is CAWSRQGISYEQYF. The V call is TRBV30, the J call TRBJ2-7; 8 bases are a match to TRBD1. From germline, CDR1 is GTSNPN and CDR2 SVGIG (reference sequence). This CDR3 is built from 14 residues. Unmatched junction bases numbered 4, after V lost 2 bases and J lost 1 base.

CDR3 coding DNA: TGTGCCAGCAGCGTAGGGGAACCAGGGAGGTATGAGCAGTTCTTC. This gives the protein CASSVGEPGRYEQFF. The rearrangement links TRBV9 to TRBJ2-1, with a tentative D call TRBD2 (6 bases). This CDR3 contains 15 residues. Germline V gives CDR1 SGDLS, CDR2 YYNGEE. Trimming cost V 0 bases and J 8 bases, with 15 bases left between them. Combining the CDR3 with reference TRBV9 and TRBJ2-1 gives the whole variable domain DSGVTQTPKHLITATGQRVTLRCSPRSGDLSVYWYQQSLDQGLQFLIQYYNGEERAKGNILERFSAQQFPDLHSELNLSSLELGDSALYFCASSVGEPGRYEQFFGPGTRLTVL.

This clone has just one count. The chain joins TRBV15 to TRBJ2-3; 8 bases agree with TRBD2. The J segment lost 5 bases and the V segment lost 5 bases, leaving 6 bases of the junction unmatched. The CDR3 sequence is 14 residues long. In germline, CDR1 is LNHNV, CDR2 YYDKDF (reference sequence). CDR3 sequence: CATSGTRFEDTQYF. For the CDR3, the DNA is TGTGCCACCAGCGGGACTAGATTCGAAGATACGCAGTATTTT. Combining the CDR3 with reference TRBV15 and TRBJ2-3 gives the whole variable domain DAMVIQNPRYQVTQFGKPVTLSCSQTLNHNVMYWYQQKSSQAPKLLFHYYDKDFNNEADTPDNFQSRRPNTSFCFLDIRSPGLGDTAMYLCATSGTRFEDTQYFGPGTRLTVL.

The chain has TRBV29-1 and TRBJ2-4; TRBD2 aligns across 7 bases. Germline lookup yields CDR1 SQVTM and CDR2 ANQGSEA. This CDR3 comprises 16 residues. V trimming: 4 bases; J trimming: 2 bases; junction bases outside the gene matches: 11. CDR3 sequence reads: CSVVSWLAETKNIQYF. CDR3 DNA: TGCAGCGTTGTTTCGTGGCTAGCGGAGACCAAAAACATTCAGTACTTC. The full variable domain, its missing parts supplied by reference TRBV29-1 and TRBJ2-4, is SAVISQKPSRDICQRGTSLTIQCQVDSQVTMMFWYRQQPGQSLTLIATANQGSEATYESGFVIDKFPISRPNLTFSTLTVSNMSPEDSSIYLCSVVSWLAETKNIQYFGAGTRLSVL.

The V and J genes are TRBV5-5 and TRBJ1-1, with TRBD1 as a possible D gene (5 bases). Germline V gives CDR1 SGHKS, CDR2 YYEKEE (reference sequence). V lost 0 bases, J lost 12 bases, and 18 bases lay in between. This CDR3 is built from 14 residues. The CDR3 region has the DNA TGTGCCAGCAGCTTGGCCGCCAGGGAAGGTAGAACTTTCTTT. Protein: CASSLAAREGRTFF. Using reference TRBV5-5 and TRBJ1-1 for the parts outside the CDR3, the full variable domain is DAGVTQSPTHLIKTRGQQVTLRCSPISGHKSVSWYQQVLGQGPQFIFQYYEKEERGRGNFPDRFSARQFPNYSSELNVNALLLGDSALYLCASSLAAREGRTFFGQGTRLTVV.

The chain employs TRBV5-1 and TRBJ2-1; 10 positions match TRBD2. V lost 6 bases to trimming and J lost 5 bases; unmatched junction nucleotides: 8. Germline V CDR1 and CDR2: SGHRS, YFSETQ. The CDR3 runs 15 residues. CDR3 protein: CASNLRLAGHNEQFF. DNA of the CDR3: TGCGCCAGCAACCTCAGACTAGCGGGCCACAATGAGCAGTTCTTC. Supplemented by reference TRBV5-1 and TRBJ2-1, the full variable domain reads KAGVTQTPRYLIKTRGQQVTLSCSPISGHRSVSWYQQTPGQGLQFLFEYFSETQRNKGNFPGRFSGRQFSNSRSEMNVSTLELGDSALYLCASNLRLAGHNEQFFGPGTRLTVL.

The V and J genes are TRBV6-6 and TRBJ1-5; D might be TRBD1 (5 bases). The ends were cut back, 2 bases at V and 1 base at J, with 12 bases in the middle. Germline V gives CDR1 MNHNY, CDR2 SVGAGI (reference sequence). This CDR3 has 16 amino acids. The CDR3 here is CASSYPGGGSNQPQHF. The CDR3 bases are TGTGCCAGCAGTTACCCCGGGGGGGGGAGCAATCAGCCCCAGCATTTT.

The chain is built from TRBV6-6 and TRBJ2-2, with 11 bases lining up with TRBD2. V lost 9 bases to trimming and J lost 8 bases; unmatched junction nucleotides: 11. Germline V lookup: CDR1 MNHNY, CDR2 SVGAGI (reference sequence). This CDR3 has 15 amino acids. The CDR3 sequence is CASKTSGRVVGELFF. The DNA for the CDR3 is TGTGCCAGTAAAACTAGCGGGAGAGTCGTAGGGGAGCTGTTTTTT.

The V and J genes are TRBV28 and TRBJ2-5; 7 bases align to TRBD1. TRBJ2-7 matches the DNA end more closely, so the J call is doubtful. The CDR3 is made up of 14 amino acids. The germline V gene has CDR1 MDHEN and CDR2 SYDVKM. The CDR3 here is CASKTGQSLYEQYF. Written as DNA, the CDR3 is TGTGCCAGCAAAACGGGACAGTCGCTCTACGAGCAGTACTTC.

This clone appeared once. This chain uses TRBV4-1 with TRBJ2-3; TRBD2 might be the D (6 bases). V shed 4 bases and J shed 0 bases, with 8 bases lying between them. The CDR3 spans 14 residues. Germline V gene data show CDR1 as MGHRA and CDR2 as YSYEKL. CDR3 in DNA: TGCGCCAGCAGCCTGAGCGGGAGCACAGATACGCAGTATTTT. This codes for CASSLSGSTDTQYF.

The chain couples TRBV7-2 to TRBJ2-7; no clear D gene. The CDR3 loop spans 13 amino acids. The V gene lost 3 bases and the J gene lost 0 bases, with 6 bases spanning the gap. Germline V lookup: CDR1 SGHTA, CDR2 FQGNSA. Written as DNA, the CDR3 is TGTGCCAGCAGCTTGAGCACCTCCTACGAGCAGTACTTC. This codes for CASSLSTSYEQYF.

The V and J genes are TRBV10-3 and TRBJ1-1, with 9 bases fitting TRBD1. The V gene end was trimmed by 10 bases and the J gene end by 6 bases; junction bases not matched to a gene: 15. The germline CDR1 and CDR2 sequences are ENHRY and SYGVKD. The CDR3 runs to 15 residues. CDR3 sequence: CATQVPGQGGAEAFF. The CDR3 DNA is TGTGCCACCCAGGTACCGGGACAGGGAGGGGCTGAAGCTTTCTTT.

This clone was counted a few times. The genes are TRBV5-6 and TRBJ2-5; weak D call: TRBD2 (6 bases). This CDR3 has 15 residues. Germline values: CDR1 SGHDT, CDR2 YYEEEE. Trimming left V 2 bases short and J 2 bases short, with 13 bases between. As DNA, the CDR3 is TGTGCCAGCAGCTTTGCCGGGAGAAAGCAAGAGACCCAGTACTTC. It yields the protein CASSFAGRKQETQYF.

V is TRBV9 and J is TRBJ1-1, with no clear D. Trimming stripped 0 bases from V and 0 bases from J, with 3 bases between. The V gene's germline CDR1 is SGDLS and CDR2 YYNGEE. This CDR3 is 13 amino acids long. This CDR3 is CASSVDMNTEAFF. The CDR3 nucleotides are TGTGCCAGCAGCGTAGATATGAACACTGAAGCTTTCTTT.

This chain's CDR3 is CASKDTSYNSPLHF. In DNA form, the CDR3 reads TGTGCCAGCAAAGACACATCATATAATTCACCCCTCCACTTT. V usage is TRBV2 and J usage is TRBJ1-6; the D is unclear. The CDR3 extends over 14 amino acids. Trimming shortened V by 7 bases and J by 4 bases, and 11 bases separated the two germline ends. Germline V gene lookup returns CDR1 SNHLY and CDR2 FYNNEI.

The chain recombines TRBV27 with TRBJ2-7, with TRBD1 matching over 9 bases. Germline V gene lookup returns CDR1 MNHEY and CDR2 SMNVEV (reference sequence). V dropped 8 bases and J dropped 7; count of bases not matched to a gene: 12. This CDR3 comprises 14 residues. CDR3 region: CASRRDRASGEQYF. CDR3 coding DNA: TGTGCCAGCCGCCGGGACAGGGCCTCGGGGGAGCAGTACTTC.

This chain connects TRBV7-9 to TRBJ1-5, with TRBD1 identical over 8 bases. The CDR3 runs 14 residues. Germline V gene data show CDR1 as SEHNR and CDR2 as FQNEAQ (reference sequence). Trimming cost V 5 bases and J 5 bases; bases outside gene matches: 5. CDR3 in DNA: TGTGCCAGCAGCGCCGCAGGGGGCGATCAGCCCCAGCATTTT. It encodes CASSAAGGDQPQHF. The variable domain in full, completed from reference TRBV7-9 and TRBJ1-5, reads DTGVSQNPRHKITKRGQNVTFRCDPISEHNRLYWYRQTLGQGPEFLTYFQNEAQLEKSRLLSDRFSAERPKGSFSTLEIQRTEQGDSAMYLCASSAAGGDQPQHFGDGTRLSIL.

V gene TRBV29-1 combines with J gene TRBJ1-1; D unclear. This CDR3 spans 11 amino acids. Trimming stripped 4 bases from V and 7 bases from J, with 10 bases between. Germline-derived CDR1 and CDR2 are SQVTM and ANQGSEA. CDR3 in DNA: TGCAGCGTTGGAGGGAACTATGAAGCTTTCTTT. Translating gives CSVGGNYEAFF.

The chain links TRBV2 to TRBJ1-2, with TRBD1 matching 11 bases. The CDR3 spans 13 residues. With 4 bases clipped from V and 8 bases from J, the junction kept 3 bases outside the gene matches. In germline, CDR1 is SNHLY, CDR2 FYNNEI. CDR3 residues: CASSVGQGAGYTF. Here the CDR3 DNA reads TGTGCCAGCAGTGTAGGACAGGGGGCAGGCTACACCTTC.

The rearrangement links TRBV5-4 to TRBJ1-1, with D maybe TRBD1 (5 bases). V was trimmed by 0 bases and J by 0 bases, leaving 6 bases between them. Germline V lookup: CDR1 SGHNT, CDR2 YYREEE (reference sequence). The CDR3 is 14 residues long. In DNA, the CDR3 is TGTGCCAGCAGCTTGGAGGGGCTGAACACTGAAGCTTTCTTT. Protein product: CASSLEGLNTEAFF.

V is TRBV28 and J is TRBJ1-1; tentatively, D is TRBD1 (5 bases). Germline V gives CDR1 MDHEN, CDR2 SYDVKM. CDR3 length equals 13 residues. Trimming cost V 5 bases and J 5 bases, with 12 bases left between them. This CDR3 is CASSTGGGTEAFF. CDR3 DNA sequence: TGTGCCAGCAGTACGGGGGGAGGAACTGAAGCTTTCTTT.

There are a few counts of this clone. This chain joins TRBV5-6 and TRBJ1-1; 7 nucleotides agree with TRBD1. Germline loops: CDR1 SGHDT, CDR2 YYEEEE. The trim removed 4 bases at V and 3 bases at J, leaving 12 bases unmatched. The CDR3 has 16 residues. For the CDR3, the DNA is TGTGCCAGCAGCCCGGGACAGACAGGATTCGACACTGAAGCTTTCTTT. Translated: CASSPGQTGFDTEAFF.